This T cell receptor (beta chain) was captured in a study of shared clonotypes between healthy human individuals. Study results and limitations: Inspection by rarefaction showed sorted-subset sequencing to be incomplete despite large depth.

Generated by immunoSEQ multiplex PCR, the TCRdb table keeps only in-frame clones and is missing some. The sample holds some 2,500,000 clones, roughly 93% seen once. Note on this clone: The target antigen is unknown.

CDR3 size: 15 residues. CDR1 and CDR2 (germline): LGHNA, YNFKEQ. With 1 base clipped from V and 0 bases from J, the junction kept 1 base outside the gene matches. The chain couples TRBV4-2 to TRBJ2-7; 9 bases are shared with TRBD1. The receptor was isolated from a man between 18 and 29 years old in good health. Some clones in this sample may be carry-over from other donors' samples. Sequenced input: naive CD4+ T cells from PBMCs. This sample's subset: CD45RA+ positively selected. CDR3 bases: TGTGCCAGCAGCCAAGGGACAGGGGCCTCCTACGAGCAGTACTTC. Its translation: CASSQGTGASYEQYF.